Sequencing of this TCR beta chain was carried out in a study of T cell changes during pregnancy in multiple sclerosis. Here immunoSEQ multiplex PCR was the method, and the copy in TCRdb shows in-frame clones only, minus some. This sample has 90,000 to 95,000 clones, with roughly 90% found just once. J lost 6 bases, V lost 4 bases, and 7 bases had no gene match. CDR3 length: 15 residues. Germline assignment: CDR1 MNHEY and CDR2 SMNVEV (reference sequence). The sequencing here drew on peripheral blood, taken before pregnancy. This chain connects TRBV27 to TRBJ2-1; TRBD2 matches 9 bases. The TCR originated in a female donor with multiple sclerosis, enrolled in a pregnancy study. Here the CDR3 reads CASSSYLAGPNEQFF. CDR3 coding DNA: TGTGCCAGCAGTTCTTACCTAGCGGGACCCAATGAGCAGTTCTTC.